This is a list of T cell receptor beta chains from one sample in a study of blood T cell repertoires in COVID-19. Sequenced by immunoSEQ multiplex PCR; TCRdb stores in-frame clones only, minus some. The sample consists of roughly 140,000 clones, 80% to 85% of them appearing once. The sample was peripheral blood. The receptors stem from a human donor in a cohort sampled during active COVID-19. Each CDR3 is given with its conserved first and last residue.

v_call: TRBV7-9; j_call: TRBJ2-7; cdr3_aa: CASSFIRQGDYEQYF
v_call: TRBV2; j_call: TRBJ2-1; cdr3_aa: CASSIQGLAGGNEQFF
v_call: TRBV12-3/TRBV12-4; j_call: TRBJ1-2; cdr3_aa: CASSPGGDYGYTF
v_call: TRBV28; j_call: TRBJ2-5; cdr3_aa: CASSEEFQETQYF
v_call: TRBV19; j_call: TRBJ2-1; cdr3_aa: CASQDRGSYNEQFF
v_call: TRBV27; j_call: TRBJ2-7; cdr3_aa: CASSLSGTGGYYEQYF
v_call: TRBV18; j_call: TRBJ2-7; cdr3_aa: CASSPGGSSSYEQYF
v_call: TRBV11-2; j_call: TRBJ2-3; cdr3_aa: CASGLAGTDTQYF
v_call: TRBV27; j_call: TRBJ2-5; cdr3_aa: CASSPRTGSSRETQYF
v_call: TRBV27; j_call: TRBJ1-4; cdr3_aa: CASSWASPGNEKLFF
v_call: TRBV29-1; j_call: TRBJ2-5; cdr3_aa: CSVDKQGLETQYF
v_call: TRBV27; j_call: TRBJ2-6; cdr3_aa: CASSPRYSGANVLTF
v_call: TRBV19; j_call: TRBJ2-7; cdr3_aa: CASSSSGSYEQYF
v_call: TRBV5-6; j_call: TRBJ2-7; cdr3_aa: CASRDAGTRYEQYF
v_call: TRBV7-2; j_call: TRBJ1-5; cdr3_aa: CASSLGQGHNQPQHF
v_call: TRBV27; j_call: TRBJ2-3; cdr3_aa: CASSVTTGPTQYF
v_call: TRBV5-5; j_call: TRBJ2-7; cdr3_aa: CASSSPGQGKYEQYF
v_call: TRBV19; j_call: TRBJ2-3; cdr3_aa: CASSITRAGGRHTDTQYF
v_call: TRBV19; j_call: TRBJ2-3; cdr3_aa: CASKRSLTDTQYF
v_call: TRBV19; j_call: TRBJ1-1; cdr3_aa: CASSMPGRGGVTEAFF
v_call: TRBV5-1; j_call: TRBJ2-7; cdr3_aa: CASSSVPAGITYEQYF
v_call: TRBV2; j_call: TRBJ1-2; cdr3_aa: CASSPDEVGRGGYTF
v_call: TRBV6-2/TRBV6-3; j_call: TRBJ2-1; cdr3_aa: CASSRGSNEQFF
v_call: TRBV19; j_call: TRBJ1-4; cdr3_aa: CASTLQGRANEKLFF
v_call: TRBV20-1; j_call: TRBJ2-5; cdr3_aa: CSASTAGPQYF
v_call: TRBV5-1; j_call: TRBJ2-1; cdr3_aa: CASSLAGSGVDEQFF
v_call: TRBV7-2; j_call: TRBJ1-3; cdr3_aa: CASSHDVARGNTIYF
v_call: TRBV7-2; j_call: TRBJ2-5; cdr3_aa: CASSLPYLETQYF
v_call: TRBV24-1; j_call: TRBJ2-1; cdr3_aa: CATSDSLAGSYNEQFF
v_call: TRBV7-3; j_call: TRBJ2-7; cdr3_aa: CASSLYGSGYEQYF
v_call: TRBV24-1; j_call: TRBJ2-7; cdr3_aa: CATAETGGGYEQYF
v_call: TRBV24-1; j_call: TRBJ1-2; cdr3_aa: CATSDFGAGDDGYTF
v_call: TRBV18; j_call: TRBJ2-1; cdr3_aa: CASSPPRQSSYNEQFF
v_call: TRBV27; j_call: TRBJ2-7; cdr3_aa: CASSFRLASYEQYF
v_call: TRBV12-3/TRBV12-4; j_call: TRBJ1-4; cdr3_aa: CASSLARGEKLFF